This TCR beta chain was captured in a study of T cells after yellow fever vaccination. Study-wide points: The booster saw the reappearance of most primary-vaccination clones (roughly 96% CD4, around 88% CD8). The CD4 compartment and the CD8 compartment contained a small share of clonotypes in common.

There are a few counts of this clonotype. Its antigen is currently unknown. Germline V gives CDR1 MDHEN, CDR2 SYDVKM. This CDR3 is 15 amino acids long. The V segment lost 5 bases and the J segment 9 bases; nucleotides outside the gene matches: 11. Conversion of TCR transcripts into cDNA relied on 5'RACE template switching, which added a universal primer site and UMIs. TCRdb reanalysed the 5' RACE reads using MiXCR and keeps one entry per CDR3 protein. The sample carries 300,000 to 350,000 distinct CDR3 sequences, around 10% recorded once. The sequence was collected from a man aged 18 to 29 who received the YFV17D yellow fever vaccine. The chain joins TRBV28 to TRBJ2-2, with 8 bases that match TRBD1. Specimen: CD4+ T cells sorted from PBMCs, collected 45 days after the yellow fever booster vaccination. CDR3 DNA sequence: TGTGCCAGCAGTCCACCGGACAGGGTGTACAGGGAGCTGTTTTTT. Translating gives CASSPPDRVYRELFF.